In this sample, the clone carrying this T cell receptor (beta chain) turned up a few times. Its antigen is still unknown. The sample originates from a study of T cell responses to AZD1222 COVID-19 vaccine. Libraries were prepared by immunoSEQ multiplex PCR; TCRdb keeps only in-frame clonotypes and omits some of them. Found here are 150,000 or so clones, roughly 90% of them singletons; the top ten hold 4% to 5.5%. Germline CDR1 reads MNHEY; CDR2 reads SVGAGI. Trimming at V came to 7 bases and at J to 0 bases, leaving 1 base not matched to a gene. The CDR3 consists of 15 residues. Study-wide findings and caveats: An increase in Spike-specific TCR breadth and depth was observed after two AZD1222 doses.

This receptor was obtained from an adult in good health. This specimen was peripheral blood, taken on day 0 of AZD1222 vaccination. The rearrangement joins TRBV6-5 to TRBJ1-4, with 11 positions matching TRBD1. The CDR3 spells CASKGQGATNEKLFF. CDR3 coding DNA: TGTGCCAGCAAGGGACAGGGGGCAACTAATGAAAAACTGTTTTTT.